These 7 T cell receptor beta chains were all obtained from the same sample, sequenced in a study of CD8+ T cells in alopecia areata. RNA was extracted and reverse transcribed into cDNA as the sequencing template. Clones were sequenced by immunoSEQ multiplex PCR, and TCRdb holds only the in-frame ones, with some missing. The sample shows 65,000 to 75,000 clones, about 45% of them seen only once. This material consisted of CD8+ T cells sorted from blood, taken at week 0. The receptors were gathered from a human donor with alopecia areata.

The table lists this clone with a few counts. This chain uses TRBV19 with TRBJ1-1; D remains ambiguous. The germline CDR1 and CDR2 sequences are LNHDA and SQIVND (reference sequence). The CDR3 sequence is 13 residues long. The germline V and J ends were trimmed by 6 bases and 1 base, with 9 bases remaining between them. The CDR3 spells CASRVGQNTEAFF. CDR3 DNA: TGTGCCAGTAGGGTTGGCCAGAACACTGAAGCTTTCTTT.

This CDR3 is CASSLSGTGELFF. The CDR3 DNA reads TGTGCCAGCAGCTTGAGTGGTACCGGGGAGCTGTTTTTT. This chain connects TRBV7-9 to TRBJ2-2; no firm D call. The CDR3 spans 13 residues. V was shortened by 3 bases and J by 5 bases, with 7 bases between the two germline ends. CDR1 is SEHNR and CDR2 is FQNEAQ in the germline V gene (reference sequence). Complete variable domain (other parts from reference TRBV7-9 and TRBJ2-2): DTGVSQNPRHKITKRGQNVTFRCDPISEHNRLYWYRQTLGQGPEFLTYFQNEAQLEKSRLLSDRFSAERPKGSFSTLEIQRTEQGDSAMYLCASSLSGTGELFFGEGSRLTVL.

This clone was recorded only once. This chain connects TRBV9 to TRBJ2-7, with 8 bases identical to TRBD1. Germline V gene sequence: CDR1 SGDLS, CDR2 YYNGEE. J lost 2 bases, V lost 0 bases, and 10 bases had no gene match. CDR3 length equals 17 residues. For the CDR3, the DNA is TGTGCCAGCAGCGTAGCCTTTAGCGGACAGGGAACCTACGAGCAGTACTTC. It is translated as CASSVAFSGQGTYEQYF. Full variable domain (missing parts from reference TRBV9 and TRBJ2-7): DSGVTQTPKHLITATGQRVTLRCSPRSGDLSVYWYQQSLDQGLQFLIQYYNGEERAKGNILERFSAQQFPDLHSELNLSSLELGDSALYFCASSVAFSGQGTYEQYFGPGTRLTVT.

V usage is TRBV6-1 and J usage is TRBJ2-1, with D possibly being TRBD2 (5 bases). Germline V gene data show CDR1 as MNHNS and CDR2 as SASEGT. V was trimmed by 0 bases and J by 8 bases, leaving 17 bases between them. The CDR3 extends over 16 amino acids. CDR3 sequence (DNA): TGTGCCAGCAGTGAAGCTTCCCAGCCGACGAGGGATGAGCAGTTCTTC. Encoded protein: CASSEASQPTRDEQFF.

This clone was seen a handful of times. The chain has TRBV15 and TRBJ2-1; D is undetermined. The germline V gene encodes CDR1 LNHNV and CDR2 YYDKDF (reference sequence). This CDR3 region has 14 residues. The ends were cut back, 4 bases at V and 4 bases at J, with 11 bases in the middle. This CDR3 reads CATSKAADYNEQFF. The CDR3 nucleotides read TGTGCCACCAGCAAGGCGGCAGATTACAATGAGCAGTTCTTC.

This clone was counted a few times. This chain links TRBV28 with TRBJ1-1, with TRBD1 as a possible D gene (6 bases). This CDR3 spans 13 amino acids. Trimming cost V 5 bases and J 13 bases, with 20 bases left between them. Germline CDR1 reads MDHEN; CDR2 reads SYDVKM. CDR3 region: CASSTRTASSDFF. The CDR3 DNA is TGTGCCAGCAGTACTCGGACAGCCTCTTCCGATTTCTTT.

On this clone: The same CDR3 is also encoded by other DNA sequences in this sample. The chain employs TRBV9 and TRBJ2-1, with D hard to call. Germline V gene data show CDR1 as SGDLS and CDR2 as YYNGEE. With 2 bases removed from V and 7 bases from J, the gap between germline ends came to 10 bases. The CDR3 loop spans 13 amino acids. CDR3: CASSVGYGNEQFF. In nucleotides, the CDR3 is TGTGCCAGCAGCGTCGGATATGGGAATGAGCAGTTCTTC.